This TCR beta chain was observed in a study of OX40 agonist ivuxolimab in advanced cancers. Regarding the research as a whole: Ivuxolimab was an agonistic, fully human IgG2 monoclonal antibody directed against OX40 (CD134), a costimulatory receptor. The point of sequencing TCRbeta in the periphery was to test whether ivuxolimab changed TCR sequence diversity and drove clonal T-cell expansion. In the dose-escalation cohort, roughly 80% of patients were male, and the mean age was approximately 64 years, with a range of about 23 to 90. The paper reports the monotherapy dose-escalation portion (N ≈ 52 patients) of the phase I ivuxolimab trial. Of the roughly 51 dose-escalation patients, hepatocellular carcinoma was present in approximately 20, melanoma in around 15, renal cell carcinoma in 9 and head and neck cancer in 9. Intravenous ivuxolimab was administered to patients every 2 weeks at six dose levels: 0.01, 0.1, 0.3, 1.5, 3 and 10 mg/kg. Prior anti-PD-1, anti-PD-L1 or anti-CTLA-4 therapy was permitted, and about 40% of dose-escalation patients had received checkpoint inhibitors. Partial responses occurred in three dose-escalation patients: two with cutaneous melanoma and one with hepatocellular carcinoma. What the authors observed across the whole study: After ivuxolimab, CD8+ T cells had more expanded clones than CD4+ T cells on average. The antigen specificity of the clonally expanded peripheral T cells was not determined. At doses of 0.1 to 3.0 mg/kg, clonal expansion of both CD4+ and CD8+ blood T cells was observed from baseline to week 6. Low levels of normalized T-cell clonal expansion were also shown by some nonresponding patients. Partial responders in the 0.1-3.0 mg/kg groups had among the lowest normalized peripheral clonal expansion, especially among CD8+ T cells.

Genomic DNA was isolated from the sorted cells so that the TCRbeta CDR3 region could be sequenced. The immunoSEQ Assay was used for sequencing of TCRbeta CDR3 regions. The immuneACCESS repertoire file appears here via TCRdb, limited to in-frame rearrangements. These files lack a portion of the clones; in checked studies, under half of the deficit traces to unresolved V genes, and the cause of the others is not known. The sample table contains 95,000 to 150,000 clones; only one count was recorded for roughly 90% of them. 0.65% to 0.9% of the sample rests with the top ten. Of note for this clone: Which antigen it targets is not known. No base quality information exists; no much larger clone differs at one position.

The trial excluded patients who had a history of autoimmune disease or were on systemic immunosuppression. Peripheral blood for TCR sequencing was collected from all dose cohorts at baseline, on cycle 4 day 1, and on cycle 7 day 1. The samples were taken from a phase I, first-in-human, multicenter, open-label dose-escalation trial of ivuxolimab. Adults with locally advanced or metastatic melanoma, renal cell carcinoma, hepatocellular carcinoma or head and neck squamous cell carcinoma were enrolled in the trial. Before TCR sequencing, CD4+ and CD8+ T cells were separately sorted from peripheral blood. The receptor was derived from an adult with an advanced solid tumor such as melanoma, head and neck, liver or kidney cancer. This sample comprised CD4+ or CD8+ T cells sorted from blood, obtained in a trial of the OX40 agonist ivuxolimab.

The sequence in DNA is TGTGCCAGCAATGGCGGGAGCTCCTACAATGAGCAGTTCTTC. Translated, it gives CASNGGSSYNEQFF. Rearrangement joined TRBV7-9 to TRBJ2-1, and TRBD2 aligns with 7 junction nucleotides. For this chain, trimming is 7 bases at the V end and 0 bases at the J end, and the number of junction bases without a gene match is 3. According to the germline V gene (reference sequence), CDR1 reads SEHNR and CDR2 reads FQNEAQ. The CDR3 has 14 amino acids, counting the end cysteine and phenylalanine. Only CDR3 DNA remains: 42 bases, in frame from the first base.